This entry lists 20 T cell receptor beta chains sequenced from one sample in a study of human T cells and chemical hapten exposure. What the library attached to individual cDNA molecules were unique molecular identifiers. TCRdb re-analysed the reads in MiXCR, keeping a single row per CDR3 protein. The sample records more than 100,000 distinct CDR3 sequences, about 8.9% being singletons. Unfractionated whole blood was the source from which total RNA was extracted. Specimen: whole blood. The receptors here all came from a human donor in good health. Some clones in this sample may be carry-over from other donors' samples.

V usage is TRBV11-1 and J usage is TRBJ2-5, with 10 bases aligning to TRBD1. Germline CDR1 is SGHAT and CDR2 is FQDESV (reference sequence). The CDR3 loop spans 17 amino acids. V gave up 4 bases and J gave up 4 bases; unmatched junction bases: 12. CDR3 sequence reads: CASSSLSGQGLGETQYF. CDR3 nucleotide sequence: TGTGCCAGCAGCTCATTATCGGGACAGGGGCTCGGAGAGACCCAGTACTTC.

The chain carries TRBV4-3 and TRBJ2-2, with TRBD2 as a possible D gene (5 bases). Germline V lookup: CDR1 LGHNA, CDR2 YSLEER. There are 15 residues in the CDR3. V was trimmed by 5 bases and J by 0 bases, leaving 10 bases between them. The CDR3, as DNA: TGCGCCAGCAGCGGAGGCACTCCGAACACCGGGGAGCTGTTTTTT. It is translated as CASSGGTPNTGELFF.

At least ten counts were recorded for this clonotype. As DNA, the CDR3 is TGCAGCGTTGCAAGACGCCTGAACACTGAAGCTTTCTTT. Its translation: CSVARRLNTEAFF. This chain connects TRBV29-1 to TRBJ1-1; D gene ambiguous. The CDR3 has 13 residues. Deletions cut 4 bases from V and 0 bases from J, with 9 bases between. Germline CDR1 and CDR2: SQVTM and ANQGSEA.

The rearrangement joins TRBV20-1 to TRBJ2-1; 8 bases are a match to TRBD2. Germline CDR1 DFQATT, CDR2 SNEGSKA (reference sequence). The length of the CDR3 is 14 residues. V dropped 6 bases and J dropped 0; count of bases not matched to a gene: 4. CDR3 DNA: TGCAGTGCGCAGCGGGGGAGCTCCTACAATGAGCAGTTCTTC. Protein: CSAQRGSSYNEQFF.

This clonotype has just a few counts. The chain carries TRBV20-1 and TRBJ2-7; TRBD1 matches at 11 bases. The germline gives CDR1 DFQATT, CDR2 SNEGSKA (reference sequence). CDR3 length: 17 residues. Trimming removed 5 bases from V and 6 bases from J; junction bases left unmatched: 18. CDR3 residues: CSASHPWTGGWVGEQYF. Written as DNA, the CDR3 is TGCAGTGCTTCCCACCCTTGGACAGGGGGCTGGGTGGGCGAGCAGTACTTC.

In its sample, this clonotype was seen many times. The V and J genes are TRBV4-1 and TRBJ2-7, with a possible D match to TRBD1 (5 bases). The CDR3 runs 15 residues. The germline V and J ends were trimmed by 0 bases and 3 bases, with 12 bases remaining between them. Germline values: CDR1 MGHRA, CDR2 YSYEKL. The CDR3 nucleotides read TGCGCCAGCAGCCAAGAACAGGCGGTTCACTACGAGCAGTACTTC. It codes for CASSQEQAVHYEQYF.

This clonotype was counted between two and nine times. This rearrangement joins TRBV7-9 to TRBJ2-3, with 10 bases that match TRBD2. The ends lost 1 base at V and 10 bases at J; junction bases unmatched: 11. Germline-derived CDR1 and CDR2 are SEHNR and FQNEAQ (reference sequence). The CDR3 sequence is 16 residues long. The CDR3: CASSLEYEREGQAQYF. The CDR3 DNA is TGTGCCAGCAGCTTAGAATACGAGCGGGAGGGCCAGGCGCAGTATTTT.

This clonotype was recorded a few times. The V and J genes are TRBV14 and TRBJ2-7; 7 bases are shared with TRBD2. J gave up 2 bases and V 6 bases, and 10 bases lay outside the gene matches. Looked up from germline, CDR1 is SGHDN and CDR2 is FVKESK. The CDR3 runs 15 residues. CDR3 sequence (DNA): TGTGCCAGCAGGCAAACTAGCGAAGGTACCTACGAGCAGTACTTC. This translates into CASRQTSEGTYEQYF.

The V and J genes are TRBV7-8 and TRBJ2-1; 11 bases are a match to TRBD2. Germline V gives CDR1 SGHVS, CDR2 FQNEAQ. The CDR3 covers 17 residues. V shed 5 bases and J 4 bases; nucleotides not matched to a gene: 10. The CDR3 nucleotides read TGTGCCAGCAGCCAAGCTTTAGCGGGAGGGTATTACAATGAGCAGTTCTTC. This encodes CASSQALAGGYYNEQFF.

In its sample, this clonotype was seen many times. V gene TRBV4-1 combines with J gene TRBJ2-1; 15 bases map to TRBD2. Germline trimming cut 0 bases from V and 4 bases from J; bases unmatched to any gene: 1. Germline V gene sequence: CDR1 MGHRA, CDR2 YSYEKL. The CDR3 length is 17 residues. CDR3 DNA sequence: TGCGCCAGCAGCCAAGAGGGGACTAGCGGGGGGTACAATGAGCAGTTCTTC. It is translated as CASSQEGTSGGYNEQFF.

V usage is TRBV19 and J usage is TRBJ2-7; TRBD2 agrees at 9 bases. V was pared by 1 base and J by 3 bases, with 4 bases of the junction left unmatched. Germline V lookup: CDR1 LNHDA, CDR2 SQIVND (reference sequence). The CDR3 spans 15 residues. The CDR3 nucleotides read TGTGCCAGTAGTATAGCCGGGACTAGCAGCTACGAGCAGTACTTC. This gives the protein CASSIAGTSSYEQYF.

In this sample, this clonotype turned up a few times. The CDR3 DNA sequence: TGTGCCAGCAGTTCGTCCTTAGCGGGGCCCACAGATACGCAGTATTTT. It encodes CASSSSLAGPTDTQYF. The J gene is TRBJ2-3, the V gene TRBV12-3 or TRBV12-4; 8 bases are shared with TRBD2. CDR3 size: 16 residues. J was trimmed by 2 bases and V by 4 bases; bases with no gene match: 8.

The V gene is TRBV12-3 or TRBV12-4, the J gene TRBJ2-1, with TRBD2 as a possible D gene (5 bases). V dropped 6 bases and J dropped 11 bases, with 23 bases sitting between them. The CDR3 has 15 amino acids. CDR3 coding DNA: TGTGCCAGCAGCCCGAGGGCAGTTGACAATTATAAGCAGTTCTTC. It specifies CASSPRAVDNYKQFF.

Comments on this clonotype: With a much larger clone just one base away, this may be a read error. The V and J genes are TRBV6-2 or TRBV6-3 and TRBJ1-5, with D perhaps matching TRBD1 (5 bases). The CDR3 length is 14 residues. The V end was cut by 0 bases, the J end by 2 bases, with 5 bases between. Germline lookup yields CDR1 MNHEY and CDR2 SVGEGT. The chain's CDR3 is CASSYSGGNQPQHF. The CDR3 DNA reads as TGTGCCAGCAGTTACTCAGGGGGCAATCAGCCCCAGCATTTT.

This rearrangement joins TRBV6-5 to TRBJ1-1; D not resolved. CDR1 and CDR2 (germline): MNHEY, SVGAGI. The CDR3 totals 15 residues. Trimming left V 6 bases short and J 1 base short, with 15 bases between. The CDR3 sequence: CASSLGPERNTEAFF. The CDR3 DNA reads as TGTGCCAGCAGCCTCGGACCAGAGAGGAACACTGAAGCTTTCTTT.

The chain employs TRBV4-1 and TRBJ2-6; no reliable D call. CDR1 is MGHRA, CDR2 YSYEKL, per germline. Trimming cost V 0 bases and J 2 bases, with 5 bases left between them. The CDR3 is 15 residues long. The CDR3 reads CASSQETPGANVLTF. CDR3 nucleotides: TGCGCCAGCAGCCAAGAAACCCCTGGGGCCAACGTCCTGACTTTC.

This clonotype was seen ten or more times. This chain uses TRBV6-5 with TRBJ1-4, with D perhaps TRBD1 (6 bases). There are 13 residues in the CDR3. Between the trimmed V and J ends, which lost 6 bases and 6 bases, there was a span of 11 bases. Germline V gene sequence: CDR1 MNHEY, CDR2 SVGAGI. For the CDR3, the DNA is TGTGCCAGCAGCACCCCAGGGGATGAAAAACTGTTTTTT. Translating gives CASSTPGDEKLFF.

There are a few counts of this clonotype. The chain joins TRBV6-2 or TRBV6-3 to TRBJ1-6; 9 bases map to TRBD1. V shed 6 bases, J shed 8 bases, and the junction held 2 bases outside the gene matches. The CDR3 extends over 13 amino acids. Germline CDR1 and CDR2: MNHEY and SVGEGT. CDR3 sequence reads: CASRRQGDSPLHF. DNA for the CDR3: TGTGCCAGCAGAAGACAGGGGGATTCACCCCTCCACTTT.

This clonotype was observed a few times. This chain uses TRBV6-5 with TRBJ1-1, with D tentatively TRBD1 (6 bases). Trimming pared 7 bases from V and 0 bases from J, leaving 12 bases between. Germline V gene data show CDR1 as MNHEY and CDR2 as SVGAGI. CDR3 length: 14 amino acids. For the CDR3, the DNA is TGTGCCAGCATTCCAGGACAGTTGAACACTGAAGCTTTCTTT. Protein product: CASIPGQLNTEAFF.

This clonotype was counted many times. The V call is TRBV29-1, the J call TRBJ1-1, with a tentative D call TRBD1 (5 bases). This CDR3 is built from 11 residues. Germline V gene data show CDR1 as SQVTM and CDR2 as ANQGSEA. Trimming took off 6 bases at V and 6 bases at J, with 11 bases between the two ends. The CDR3 DNA reads as TGCAGCGTCCCTGCGGGACCTGAAGCTTTCTTT. It yields the protein CSVPAGPEAFF. The whole variable domain, remainder taken from reference TRBV29-1 and TRBJ1-1, is SAVISQKPSRDICQRGTSLTIQCQVDSQVTMMFWYRQQPGQSLTLIATANQGSEATYESGFVIDKFPISRPNLTFSTLTVSNMSPEDSSIYLCSVPAGPEAFFGQGTRLTVV.